This T cell receptor beta chain was identified in a study of T-cell reconstitution after alpha-beta-depleted transplantation in children. This CDR3 is 17 amino acids long. With V trimmed by 1 base and J by 6 bases, 11 bases remained unmatched. Unique molecular identifiers were incorporated during preparation of the TCRbeta library. TCRdb reanalysed the PCR reads using MiXCR and keeps one entry per CDR3 protein. Among more than 450,000 distinct CDR3 sequences, about a sixth were seen once, and the ten largest hold about 3.1%. The chain combines TRBV12-3 or TRBV12-4 with TRBJ2-1, with 8 bases that match TRBD2. The material was PBMCs from the stem cell graft donor, obtained from the stem cell graft. This receptor was obtained from a human donor who donated a stem cell graft to a child with acute lymphoblastic leukemia. CDR3 loop: CASSLEWFSAGVNEQFF. CDR3 sequence (DNA): TGTGCCAGCAGTTTAGAATGGTTTTCAGCGGGAGTCAATGAGCAGTTCTTC.